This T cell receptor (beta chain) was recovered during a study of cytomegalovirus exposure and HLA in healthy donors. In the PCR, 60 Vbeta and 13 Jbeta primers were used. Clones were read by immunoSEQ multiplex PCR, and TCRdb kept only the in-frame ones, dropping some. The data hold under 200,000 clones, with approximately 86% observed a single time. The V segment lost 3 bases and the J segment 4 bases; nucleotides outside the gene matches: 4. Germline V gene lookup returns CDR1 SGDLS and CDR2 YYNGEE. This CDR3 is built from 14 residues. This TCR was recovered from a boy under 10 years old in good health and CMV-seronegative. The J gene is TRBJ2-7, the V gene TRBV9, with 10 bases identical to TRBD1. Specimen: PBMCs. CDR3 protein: CASSAGQGGYEQYF. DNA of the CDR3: TGTGCCAGCAGCGCCGGACAGGGGGGGTACGAGCAGTACTTC.